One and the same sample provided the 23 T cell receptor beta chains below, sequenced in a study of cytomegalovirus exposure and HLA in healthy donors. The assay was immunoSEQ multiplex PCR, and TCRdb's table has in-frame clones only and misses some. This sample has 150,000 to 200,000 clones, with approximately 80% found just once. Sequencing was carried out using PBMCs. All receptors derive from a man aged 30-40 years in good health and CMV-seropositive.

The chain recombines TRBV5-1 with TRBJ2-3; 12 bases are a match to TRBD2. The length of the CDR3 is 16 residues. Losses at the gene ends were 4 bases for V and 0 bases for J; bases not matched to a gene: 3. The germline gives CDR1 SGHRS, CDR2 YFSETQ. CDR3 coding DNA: TGCGCCAGCAGCGTCGGACTAGCGGGGAGCACAGATACGCAGTATTTT. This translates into CASSVGLAGSTDTQYF.

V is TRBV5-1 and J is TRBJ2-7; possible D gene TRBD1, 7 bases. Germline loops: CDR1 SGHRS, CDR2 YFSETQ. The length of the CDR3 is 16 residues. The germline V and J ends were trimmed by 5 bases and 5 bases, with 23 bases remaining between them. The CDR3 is CASRDGARGDLDEQYF. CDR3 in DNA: TGCGCCAGCAGGGACGGGGCCAGGGGGGATTTAGACGAGCAGTACTTC. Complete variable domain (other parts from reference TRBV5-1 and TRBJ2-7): KAGVTQTPRYLIKTRGQQVTLSCSPISGHRSVSWYQQTPGQGLQFLFEYFSETQRNKGNFPGRFSGRQFSNSRSEMNVSTLELGDSALYLCASRDGARGDLDEQYFGPGTRLTVT.

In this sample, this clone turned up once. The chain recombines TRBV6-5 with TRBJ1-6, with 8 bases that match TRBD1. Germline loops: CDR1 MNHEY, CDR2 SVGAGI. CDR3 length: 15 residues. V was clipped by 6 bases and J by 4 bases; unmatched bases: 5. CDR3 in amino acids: CASRTTGAYNSPLHF. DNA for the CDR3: TGTGCCAGCAGGACGACAGGGGCGTATAATTCACCCCTCCACTTT.

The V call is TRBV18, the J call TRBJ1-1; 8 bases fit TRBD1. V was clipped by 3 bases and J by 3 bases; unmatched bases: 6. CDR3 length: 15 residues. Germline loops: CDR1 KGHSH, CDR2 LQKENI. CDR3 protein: CASSPQGAMDTEAFF. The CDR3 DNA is TGTGCCAGCTCACCGCAGGGGGCGATGGACACTGAAGCTTTCTTT.

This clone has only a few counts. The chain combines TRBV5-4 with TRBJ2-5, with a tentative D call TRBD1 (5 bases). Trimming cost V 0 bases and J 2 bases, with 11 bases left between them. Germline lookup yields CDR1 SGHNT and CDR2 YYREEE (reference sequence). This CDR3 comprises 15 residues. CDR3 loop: CASSLDPTAQETQYF. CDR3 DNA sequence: TGTGCCAGCAGCTTGGATCCGACAGCACAAGAGACCCAGTACTTC.

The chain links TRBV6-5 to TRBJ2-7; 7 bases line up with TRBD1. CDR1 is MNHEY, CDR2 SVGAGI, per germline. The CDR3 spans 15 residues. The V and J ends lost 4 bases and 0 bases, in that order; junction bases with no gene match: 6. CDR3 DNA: TGTGCCAGCAGTTTCGACGGGACAGCCTCCTACGAGCAGTACTTC. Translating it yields CASSFDGTASYEQYF.

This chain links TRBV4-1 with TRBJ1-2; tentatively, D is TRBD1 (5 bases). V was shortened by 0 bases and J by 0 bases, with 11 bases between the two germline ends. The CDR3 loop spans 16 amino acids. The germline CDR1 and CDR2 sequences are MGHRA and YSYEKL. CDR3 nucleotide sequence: TGCGCCAGCAGCCAAGAAGCCCAGGGTTCTAACTATGGCTACACCTTC. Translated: CASSQEAQGSNYGYTF.

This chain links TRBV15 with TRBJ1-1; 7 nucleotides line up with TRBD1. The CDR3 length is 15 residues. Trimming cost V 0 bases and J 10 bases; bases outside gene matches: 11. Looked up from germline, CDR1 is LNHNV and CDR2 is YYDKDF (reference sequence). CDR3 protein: CATSRDLSRPGGAFF. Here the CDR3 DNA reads TGTGCCACCAGCAGAGATCTGAGCAGGCCAGGGGGAGCTTTCTTT. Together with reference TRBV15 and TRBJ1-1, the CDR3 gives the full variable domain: DAMVIQNPRYQVTQFGKPVTLSCSQTLNHNVMYWYQQKSSQAPKLLFHYYDKDFNNEADTPDNFQSRRPNTSFCFLDIRSPGLGDTAMYLCATSRDLSRPGGAFFGQGTRLTVV.

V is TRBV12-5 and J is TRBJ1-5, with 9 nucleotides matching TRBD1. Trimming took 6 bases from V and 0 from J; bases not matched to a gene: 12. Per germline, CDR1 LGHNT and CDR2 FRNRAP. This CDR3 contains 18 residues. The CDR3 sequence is CASGRTGQGLYSNQPQHF. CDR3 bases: TGTGCTAGTGGCCGGACCGGACAGGGGCTTTATAGCAATCAGCCCCAGCATTTT.

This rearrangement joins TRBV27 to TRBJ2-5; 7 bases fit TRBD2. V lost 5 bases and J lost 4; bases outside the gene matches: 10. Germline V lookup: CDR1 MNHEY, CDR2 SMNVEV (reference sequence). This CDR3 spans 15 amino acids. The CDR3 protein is CASSARDRGVETQYF. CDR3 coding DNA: TGTGCCAGCAGTGCCCGGGACCGGGGGGTAGAGACCCAGTACTTC.

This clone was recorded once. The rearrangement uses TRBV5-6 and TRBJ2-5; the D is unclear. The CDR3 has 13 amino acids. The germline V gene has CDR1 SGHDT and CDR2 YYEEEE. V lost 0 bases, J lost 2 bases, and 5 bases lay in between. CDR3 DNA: TGTGCCAGCAGCTTGGAACTGCAAGAGACCCAGTACTTC. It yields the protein CASSLELQETQYF.

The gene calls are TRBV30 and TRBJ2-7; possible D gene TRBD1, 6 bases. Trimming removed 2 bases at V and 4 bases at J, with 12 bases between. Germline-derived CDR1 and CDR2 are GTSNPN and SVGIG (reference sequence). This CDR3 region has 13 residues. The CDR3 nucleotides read TGTGCCTGGAGTCTGAGGGGGTTGTACGAGCAGTACTTC. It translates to CAWSLRGLYEQYF.

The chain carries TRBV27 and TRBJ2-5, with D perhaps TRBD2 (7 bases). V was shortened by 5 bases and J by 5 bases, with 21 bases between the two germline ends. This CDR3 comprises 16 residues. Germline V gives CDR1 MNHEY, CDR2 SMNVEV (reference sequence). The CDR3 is CASSPYAGAPGETQYF. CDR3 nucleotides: TGTGCCAGCAGTCCCTATGCGGGGGCCCCTGGGGAGACCCAGTACTTC.

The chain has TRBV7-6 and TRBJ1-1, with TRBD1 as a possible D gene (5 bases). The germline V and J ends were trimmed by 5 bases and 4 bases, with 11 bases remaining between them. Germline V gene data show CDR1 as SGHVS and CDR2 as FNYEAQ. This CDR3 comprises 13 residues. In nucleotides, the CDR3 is TGTGCCAGCAGCCAGGGTATTGGCACTGAAGCTTTCTTT. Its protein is CASSQGIGTEAFF.

The CDR3: CASSLWGGRERYEQFF. The CDR3 region has the DNA TGTGCCAGCAGTTTATGGGGGGGGCGCGAGAGATATGAGCAGTTCTTC. This chain joins TRBV27 and TRBJ2-1, with D maybe TRBD2 (7 bases). The germline V and J ends were trimmed by 1 base and 8 bases, with 18 bases remaining between them. From germline, CDR1 is MNHEY and CDR2 SMNVEV (reference sequence). This CDR3 has 16 residues.

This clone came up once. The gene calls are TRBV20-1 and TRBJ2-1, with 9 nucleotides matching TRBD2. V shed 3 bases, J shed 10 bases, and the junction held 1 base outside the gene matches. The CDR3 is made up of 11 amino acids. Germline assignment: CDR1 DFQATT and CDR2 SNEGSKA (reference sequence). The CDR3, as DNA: TGCAGTGCTAGGGCGGGGGGGGAGCAGTTCTTC. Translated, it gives CSARAGGEQFF.

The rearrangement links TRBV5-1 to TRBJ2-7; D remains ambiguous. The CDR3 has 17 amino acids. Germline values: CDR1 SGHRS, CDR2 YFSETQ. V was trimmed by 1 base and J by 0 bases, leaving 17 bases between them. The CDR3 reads CASSLFGGAASSYEQYF. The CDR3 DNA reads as TGCGCCAGCAGCTTGTTCGGTGGTGCGGCGAGCTCCTACGAGCAGTACTTC.

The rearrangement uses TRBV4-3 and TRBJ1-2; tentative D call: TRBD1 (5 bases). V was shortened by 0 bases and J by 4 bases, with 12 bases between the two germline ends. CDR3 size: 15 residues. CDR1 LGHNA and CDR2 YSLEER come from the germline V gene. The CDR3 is CASSQEGEGLYGYTF. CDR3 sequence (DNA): TGCGCCAGCAGCCAAGAAGGGGAGGGGCTCTATGGCTACACCTTC.

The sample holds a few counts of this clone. Written as DNA, the CDR3 is TGTGCCAGCAGCCGCCCCACGGCCAGGGAAGATTCACCCCTCCACTTT. Amino acids: CASSRPTAREDSPLHF. The chain couples TRBV9 to TRBJ1-6; possibly TRBD1 for D (5 bases). V shed 4 bases and J shed 8 bases, with 19 bases lying between them. The CDR3 consists of 16 residues. Germline lookup yields CDR1 SGDLS and CDR2 YYNGEE.

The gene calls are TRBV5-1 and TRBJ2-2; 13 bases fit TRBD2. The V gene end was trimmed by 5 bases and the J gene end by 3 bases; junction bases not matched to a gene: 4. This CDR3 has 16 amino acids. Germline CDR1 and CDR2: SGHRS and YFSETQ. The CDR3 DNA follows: TGCGCCAGCAGTCCACTAGCGGGGGGGGACACCGGGGAGCTGTTTTTT. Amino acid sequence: CASSPLAGGDTGELFF.

CDR3 sequence reads: CASSIFGATNTGELFF. The CDR3 DNA reads TGTGCCAGTAGTATTTTTGGGGCTACGAACACCGGGGAGCTGTTTTTT. J is TRBJ2-2 and V is TRBV19; D is perhaps TRBD1 (5 bases). Germline CDR1 is LNHDA and CDR2 is SQIVND (reference sequence). This CDR3 is built from 16 residues. V was trimmed by 3 bases and J by 0 bases, leaving 11 bases between them. Based on the CDR3 plus reference TRBV19 and TRBJ2-2, the full variable domain is DGGITQSPKYLFRKEGQNVTLSCEQNLNHDAMYWYRQDPGQGLRLIYYSQIVNDFQKGDIAEGYSVSREKKESFPLTVTSAQKNPTAFYLCASSIFGATNTGELFFGEGSRLTVL.

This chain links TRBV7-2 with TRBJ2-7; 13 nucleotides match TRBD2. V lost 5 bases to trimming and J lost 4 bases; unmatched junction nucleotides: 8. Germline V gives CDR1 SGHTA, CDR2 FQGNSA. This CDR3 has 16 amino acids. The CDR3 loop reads CASSLTSGGAYYEQYF. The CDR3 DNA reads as TGTGCCAGCAGCCTCACTAGCGGGGGGGCGTATTACGAGCAGTACTTC. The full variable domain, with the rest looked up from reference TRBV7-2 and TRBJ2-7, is GAGVSQSPSNKVTEKGKDVELRCDPISGHTALYWYRQSLGQGLEFLIYFQGNSAPDKSGLPSDRFSAERTGGSVSTLTIQRTQQEDSAVYLCASSLTSGGAYYEQYFGPGTRLTVT.

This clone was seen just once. CDR3 in DNA: TGTGCCAGCAGTCTCGGGGTCTCCTACGAGCAGTACTTC. This sequence encodes CASSLGVSYEQYF. This chain links TRBV6-5 with TRBJ2-7; the D gene is possibly TRBD2 (5 bases). Germline CDR1 and CDR2: MNHEY and SVGAGI. There are 13 residues in the CDR3. Trimming removed 5 bases at V and 0 bases at J, with 8 bases between.